The clone carrying this T cell receptor (beta chain) was detected many times. Its matching antigen is unknown. This CDR3 region has 12 residues. V was trimmed by 5 bases and J by 5 bases, leaving 9 bases between them. The sample is drawn from a study of identical twins. The study, taken as a whole, reports: Weaker excess sharing between twins was seen in beta out-of-frame sequences. Modelling underestimated the level of out-of-frame TCR alpha sharing observed in monozygotic twins. Fewer insertions marked abundant cord blood beta clonotypes; young adult naive trended weakly, memory not at all.

TCRdb reprocessed the 5' RACE reads with MiXCR, giving one entry per CDR3 protein. The table has about 900,000 distinct CDR3 sequences, roughly an eighth seen once. These data also formed part of another study, on yellow fever vaccine responses in identical twins. From that report: Reportedly, twins' vaccine T cell responses looked partly convergent and partly personalized.

The rearrangement uses TRBV12-3 or TRBV12-4 and TRBJ2-5; tentatively, D is TRBD2 (6 bases). This TCR was sampled from a woman aged 18 to 35 in good health. The specimen was PBMCs. CDR3 bases: TGTGCCAGCAGTCGGGGGTCGGAGACCCAGTACTTC. Translation gives CASSRGSETQYF.